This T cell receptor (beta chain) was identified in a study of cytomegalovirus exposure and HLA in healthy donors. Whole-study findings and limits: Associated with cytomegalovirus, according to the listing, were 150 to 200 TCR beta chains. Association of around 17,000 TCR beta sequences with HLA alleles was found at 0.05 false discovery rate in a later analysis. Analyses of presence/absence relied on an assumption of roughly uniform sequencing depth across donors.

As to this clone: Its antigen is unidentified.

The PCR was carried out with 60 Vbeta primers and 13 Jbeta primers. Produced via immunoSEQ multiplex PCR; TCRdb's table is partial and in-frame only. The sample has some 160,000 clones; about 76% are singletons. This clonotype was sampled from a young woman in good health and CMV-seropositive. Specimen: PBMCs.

The CDR3 protein is CSVGWGDWGNEQFF. CDR3 sequence (DNA): TGCAGCGTTGGGTGGGGGGACTGGGGCAATGAGCAGTTCTTC. This chain links TRBV29-1 with TRBJ2-1; D perhaps matches TRBD2 (6 bases). This CDR3 has 14 residues. Trimming cost V 4 bases and J 6 bases, with 16 bases left between them. The germline V gene encodes CDR1 SQVTM and CDR2 ANQGSEA.